Listed below are T cell receptor beta chains from one sample, sequenced in a study of blood T cells in healthy people across ages. A single record per CDR3 protein comes from TCRdb applying MiXCR to the 5' RACE reads. The sample includes 700,000 or so distinct CDR3 sequences, about 43% of them seen just once. Sequenced input: blood. Receptors were obtained from a man older than 75 in good health. The CDR3 runs from the conserved cysteine through the conserved F or W. A D gene is named only where the DNA matches it firmly. Clone size is stated in some rows and not others, as once, few, many or a class when expanded.

v_call clone_size d_call cdr3_aa
TRBV5-1 NA TRBD1 CASSAGQGGWSYEQYF
TRBV7-8 few NA CASSRRTVNYGYTF
TRBV3-1 few TRBD2 CASSQGLASDTQYF
TRBV6-5 NA NA CASSEEGGGELFF
TRBV7-3 NA NA CASSSTGLTDTQYF
TRBV12-3/TRBV12-4 NA TRBD2 CASSSLLAGFAGANVLTF
TRBV27 NA NA CASSLEAGGYSEQFF
TRBV10-3 many TRBD2 CAISPLGTRGVYTQYF
TRBV27 once NA CASSVHARYGYNF
TRBV7-2 NA TRBD1 CASSSDRLNTEAFF
TRBV24-1 NA NA CATSDLRLEQFF
TRBV28 NA NA CASRSQQGGYEQYF
TRBV7-2 NA NA CASSSEPFNEQFF
TRBV7-3 NA NA CASSLYGAGSYDEQFF
TRBV6-6 few TRBD2 CASRSLAGGRQHEQYF
TRBV12-3/TRBV12-4 NA TRBD2 CASRKSGGTADTQYF
TRBV27 few NA CASSLRGTTTEAFF
TRBV20-1 once NA CSARDSKTGNSNQPQHF
TRBV20-1 few NA CSASRGLGTDTQYF
TRBV6-5 NA NA CASSPTDTFYEQYF